Following are 14 T cell receptor gamma chains from one sample sequenced in a study of γδ T cells in repeated Plasmodium falciparum infection. Flow sorting of PBMC yielded separate Vgamma9/Vdelta2+ and Vdelta2-negative gammadelta T cell populations for bulk repertoire analysis. TCRdb redid clone calling on the multiplex PCR reads using CATT. The sample records 11,000 to 15,000 gamma-chain clones, roughly 1.7% being singletons. The specimen was gamma-delta T cells from blood. These receptors came from a pool of human donors (malaria-infected and uninfected, not separated).

This clone appeared many times. This sample also contains other DNA sequences that code for the same CDR3. This chain links TRGV5 with TRGJ1 or TRGJ2. The CDR3 runs 15 residues. With V trimmed by 0 bases and J by 1 base, 6 bases remained unmatched. The germline gives CDR1 VINAFY, CDR2 YDVSNSKD. The CDR3 loop reads CATWDRPLNYYKKLF. The CDR3 nucleotides are TGTGCCACCTGGGACAGGCCTCTCAATTATTATAAGAAACTCTTT.

This clone was seen repeatedly, ten times or more. A far larger clone is just one base off, so this is likely a read error. Other nucleotide sequences in the sample specify the same CDR3. The chain links TRGV9 to TRGJ1 or TRGJ2. TCRdb carries no J gene annotation; the J gene was assigned here by matching the DNA with germline. Germline V gene data show CDR1 as GITISATS and CDR2 as ISYDGTV (reference sequence). This CDR3 is 14 amino acids long. The J segment lost 4 bases and the V segment lost 4 bases, leaving 10 bases of the junction unmatched. The CDR3 region has the DNA TGTGCCTTGTGGGACCCAATCTTCTATTATAAGAAACTCTTT. It specifies CALWDPIFYYKKLF.

This clone was recorded many times. The TCRdb record carries a much larger clone's protein, which differs from this DNA's translation at residue 12; a read error is the likely cause, and the protein listed here is the DNA translation. The gene calls are TRGV4 and TRGJ1 or TRGJ2. This CDR3 contains 15 residues. From germline, CDR1 is EGSTGY and CDR2 YDSYTSSV. The CDR3 reads CATWDGPFFDYEKLF. CDR3 in DNA: TGTGCCACCTGGGATGGGCCTTTCTTTGATTATGAGAAACTCTTT.

With regard to this clone: TCRdb shows a much larger clone's protein in place of this DNA's translation, and the two differ at residue 3, likely through a read error; the protein shown is translated from the DNA. CDR3 loop: CANWDRRGLLGYYKKLF. The CDR3 DNA reads as TGTGCCAACTGGGACAGGCGAGGGCTGTTGGGATATTATAAGAAACTCTTT. The chain combines TRGV3 with TRGJ1 or TRGJ2. TCRdb lists no J gene, so it was determined here by aligning the DNA to germline. The CDR3 is 17 amino acids. Germline V CDR1 and CDR2: VTNTFY, YDVSTARD (reference sequence).

This clone occurred many times. TCRdb pairs this DNA with a much larger clone's protein that differs at residue 10, likely a read error; the protein shown was translated from the DNA. This chain connects TRGV4 to TRGJ1 or TRGJ2. CDR1 EGSTGY and CDR2 YDSYTSSV come from the germline V gene. The CDR3 extends over 12 amino acids. The CDR3 loop reads CATWPNYYKRLF. The CDR3 DNA reads TGTGCCACCTGGCCGAATTATTATAAGAGACTCTTT.

This clone showed up many times. The likely explanation is a read error, given a far larger clone one base away. The sample holds other DNA sequences that translate to the same CDR3. The V gene is TRGV9, the J gene TRGJP. The germline V gene encodes CDR1 GITISATS and CDR2 ISYDGTV (reference sequence). The CDR3 is made up of 17 amino acids. J lost 5 bases, V lost 0 bases, and 4 bases had no gene match. The CDR3 loop reads CALWEVREELGKKIKVF. The CDR3 coding sequence is TGTGCCTTGTGGGAGGTGCGAGAAGAGTTGGGCAAAAAAATCAAGGTATTT.

This clone was seen more than once but under ten times. The translation of this DNA and the TCRdb protein of a much larger clone differ at residue 14, probably owing to a read error; the protein shown here is translated from the DNA. The rearrangement joins TRGV9 to TRGJP. CDR3 length: 17 residues. The germline CDR1 and CDR2 sequences are GITISATS and ISYDGTV (reference sequence). The CDR3 DNA is TGTGCCTTGTGGGAGGTGAAGCCAGAGTTGGGCAAAAAAGTCAAGGTATTT. It yields the protein CALWEVKPELGKKVKVF.

There are many counts of this clone. TCRdb lists the protein of a much larger clone for this DNA, which differs at residue 3, so this is likely a read error; the protein given here is translated from the DNA itself. This chain connects TRGV5 to TRGJ1 or TRGJ2. This CDR3 spans 13 amino acids. The germline gives CDR1 VINAFY, CDR2 YDVSNSKD. CDR3 sequence reads: CASWDRHYYKKLF. In nucleotides, the CDR3 is TGTGCCTCCTGGGACAGGCACTATTATAAGAAACTCTTT.

The sample holds a few counts of this clone. TCRdb attributes to this sequence the protein of a much larger clone, which differs from the DNA translation at residue 3; a read error is likely, and the protein displayed is translated from the DNA. The chain recombines TRGV3 with TRGJ1 or TRGJ2. Germline-derived CDR1 and CDR2 are VTNTFY and YDVSTARD (reference sequence). The CDR3 length is 15 residues. The CDR3 reads CAIWDRSLLYYKKLF. Written as DNA, the CDR3 is TGTGCCATCTGGGACAGGTCCCTTCTTTATTATAAGAAACTCTTT.

For this clone: This likely traces to a read error, being one base from a far larger clone. This sample includes further DNA sequences coding for the same CDR3. V gene TRGV4 combines with J gene TRGJ1 or TRGJ2. Germline loops: CDR1 EGSTGY, CDR2 YDSYTSSV. The CDR3 contains 15 residues. The CDR3 DNA reads as TGTGCCACCTGGGATGGGCCTTGGAATTATTATAAGAAGCTCTTT. Translated, it gives CATWDGPWNYYKKLF.

Many counts were recorded for this clone. TCRdb lists the protein of a much larger clone for this DNA, which differs at residue 6, so this is likely a read error; the protein given here is translated from the DNA itself. CDR3 coding DNA: TGTGCCTTGTGGGGCAATAAAGAGTTGGGCAAAAAAATCAAGGTATTT. Residues: CALWGNKELGKKIKVF. The chain employs TRGV9 and TRGJP. The J gene was missing in TCRdb and was found by matching the end of the DNA to germline. V gave up 5 bases and J gave up 5 bases; unmatched junction bases: 6. The CDR3 spans 16 residues. Germline V CDR1 and CDR2: GITISATS, ISYDGTV (reference sequence).

A remark on this clone: The mismatch at residue 9 between this DNA's translation and the TCRdb protein of a much larger clone likely reflects a read error; the protein shown is translated from the DNA. Distinct nucleotide sequences in the sample also encode this CDR3. This sequence joins TRGV2 and TRGJP2. Germline assignment: CDR1 EGSNGY and CDR2 YDSYNSKV. CDR3 length: 11 amino acids. This CDR3 reads CATWDGQTRTF. The CDR3 DNA is TGCGCCACCTGGGACGGGCAAACGAGGACGTTT.

This clone counts as medium-sized. The CDR3 region is CALWEEGYKKLF. In nucleotides, the CDR3 is TGTGCCTTGTGGGAAGAGGGGTATAAGAAACTCTTT. The chain couples TRGV9 to TRGJ1 or TRGJ2. The V and J ends lost 4 bases and 7 bases, in that order; junction bases with no gene match: 7. The CDR3 spans 12 residues. The germline CDR1 and CDR2 sequences are GITISATS and ISYDGTV (reference sequence).

This clone showed up many times. A far larger clone is just one base off, so this is likely a read error. Other DNA sequences of this sample code for an identical CDR3. The CDR3: CALWEVRRYYKKLF. The CDR3 DNA sequence: TGTGCCTTGTGGGAGGTGCGTCGTTATTACAAGAAACTCTTT. V gene TRGV9 combines with J gene TRGJ1 or TRGJ2. Here the J gene was assigned by germline matching of the DNA, as TCRdb has none. CDR1 is GITISATS, CDR2 ISYDGTV, per germline (reference sequence). CDR3 length: 14 residues.